This TCR beta chain was observed in a study of lymphopenia after photon versus proton radiotherapy. Study-wide results and caveats: Survival link was tested only in deceased patients; proton benefit remains a possibility. Proton therapy kept repertoires fairly stable, unlike photons, which gained effector/memory cells. After lymphocyte nadir, photon-treated repertoires showed oligoclonal expansion, especially CD8+ Temra. Post-nadir TCR diversity decline inversely tracked overall survival among those who died.

Germline V lookup: CDR1 SGHTA, CDR2 FQGNSA. The CDR3 has 15 amino acids. V lost 3 bases and J lost 3, with 9 bases in between. In regard to this clone: The antigen is unknown.

Some clones are missing from TCRdb's copy, which holds only in-frame ones; the method was immunoSEQ multiplex PCR. The sample lists about 26,000 clones, around four fifths occurring once. The sequence derives from a woman aged 45-60 years with pancreatic cancer. The J gene is TRBJ2-6, the V gene TRBV7-2, with D perhaps matching TRBD2 (6 bases). The sample in question was peripheral blood, obtained from a patient treated with photon-based radiotherapy. CDR3 sequence reads: CASSFTSFGANVLTF. Written as DNA, the CDR3 is TGTGCCAGCAGCTTCACTAGCTTTGGGGCCAACGTCCTGACTTTC.